The 17 T cell receptor beta chains listed next were all sequenced from one sample in a study of siplizumab effects on memory and regulatory T cells. Sequencing was performed with immunoSEQ multiplex PCR; in TCRdb, only in-frame clones are kept and a portion is missing. Here the sample spans about 69,000 clones, approximately 89% being singletons. Sequenced: Tregs sorted from blood. The receptors originated from a human donor in good health.

This clone appeared a few times. The chain combines TRBV10-3 with TRBJ1-2, with a weak D call TRBD1 (6 bases). V was clipped by 3 bases and J by 8 bases, with 10 bases between them. Looked up from germline, CDR1 is ENHRY and CDR2 is SYGVKD. This CDR3 spans 12 amino acids. This chain's CDR3 is CAISEYREGYTF. CDR3 in DNA: TGTGCCATCAGTGAATACAGGGAAGGCTACACCTTC.

The chain recombines TRBV30 with TRBJ2-3; 11 bases line up with TRBD2. Per germline, CDR1 GTSNPN and CDR2 SVGIG (reference sequence). The CDR3 sequence is 14 residues long. Unmatched junction bases numbered 6, after V lost 3 bases and J lost 7 bases. CDR3 sequence reads: CAWRLAGGFNTQYF. The CDR3 bases are TGTGCCTGGAGGCTAGCGGGAGGATTTAATACGCAGTATTTT.

The chain has TRBV18 and TRBJ2-5, with D tentatively TRBD1 (5 bases). The V and J ends lost 3 bases and 7 bases respectively, with 15 bases between them. The CDR3 is made up of 14 amino acids. Looked up from germline, CDR1 is KGHSH and CDR2 is LQKENI. CDR3 loop: CASSPAADQGTQYF. CDR3 nucleotides: TGTGCCAGCTCACCGGCGGCGGACCAGGGGACCCAGTACTTC.

This clone was seen just once. The V gene is TRBV18, the J gene TRBJ2-7, with 12 bases aligning to TRBD1. Germline V lookup: CDR1 KGHSH, CDR2 LQKENI. The length of the CDR3 is 13 residues. Germline trimming cut 3 bases from V and 6 bases from J; bases unmatched to any gene: 0. CDR3 sequence reads: CASSPGQGAEQYF. The CDR3 region has the DNA TGTGCCAGCTCACCGGGACAGGGGGCCGAGCAGTACTTC.

The CDR3 loop reads CASSLSGAYNEQFF. In DNA form, the CDR3 reads TGTGCCAGCAGCTTAAGCGGGGCCTACAATGAGCAGTTCTTC. This rearrangement joins TRBV7-8 to TRBJ2-1; 7 bases are a match to TRBD2. Germline-derived CDR1 and CDR2 are SGHVS and FQNEAQ. The CDR3 contains 14 residues. Losses at the gene ends were 2 bases for V and 2 bases for J; bases not matched to a gene: 0.

V gene TRBV11-2 combines with J gene TRBJ2-4; D may be TRBD1 (5 bases). The CDR3 spans 16 residues. The germline V and J ends were trimmed by 1 base and 0 bases, with 10 bases remaining between them. Germline CDR1 reads SGHAT; CDR2 reads FQNNGV. The CDR3 here is CASSLGQLLAKNIQYF. CDR3 sequence (DNA): TGTGCCAGCAGCTTAGGACAGCTACTAGCCAAAAACATTCAGTACTTC.

The chain links TRBV15 to TRBJ2-5; weak D call: TRBD2 (5 bases). V was trimmed by 0 bases and J by 4 bases, leaving 18 bases between them. The CDR3 length is 17 residues. The germline gives CDR1 LNHNV, CDR2 YYDKDF (reference sequence). The CDR3 region has the DNA TGTGCCACCAGCAGAGAAAGTTTCCCAGCGGTGAGAGAGACCCAGTACTTC. Protein sequence: CATSRESFPAVRETQYF.

V gene TRBV30 combines with J gene TRBJ2-7; 8 bases align to TRBD2. The CDR3 sequence is 13 residues long. In germline, CDR1 is GTSNPN, CDR2 SVGIG (reference sequence). J lost 2 bases, V lost 2 bases, and 2 bases had no gene match. The CDR3: CAWSSGLAYEQYF. The CDR3 DNA is TGTGCCTGGAGTTCGGGACTAGCCTACGAGCAGTACTTC.

The V and J genes are TRBV7-9 and TRBJ1-2, with a tentative D call TRBD1 (6 bases). V shed 3 bases and J shed 7 bases, with 27 bases lying between them. The CDR3 sequence is 18 residues long. Germline values: CDR1 SEHNR, CDR2 FQNEAQ (reference sequence). CDR3 protein: CASSFSPHTRGAPRGYTF. DNA of the CDR3: TGTGCCAGCAGCTTCTCTCCCCATACTCGGGGGGCCCCCCGTGGCTACACCTTC.

This clone is labeled medium-sized (0.01 to 0.1%). This chain joins TRBV10-2 and TRBJ2-7; 11 bases fit TRBD1. V was pared by 6 bases and J by 3 bases, with 7 bases of the junction left unmatched. Looked up from germline, CDR1 is WSHSY and CDR2 is SAAADI. The CDR3 totals 15 residues. CDR3 region: CASSPTGTGGYEQYF. The CDR3 region has the DNA TGCGCCAGCAGCCCAACGGGGACAGGGGGCTACGAGCAGTACTTC.

This sequence joins TRBV18 and TRBJ2-2; D is undetermined. Trimming took off 3 bases at V and 7 bases at J, with 9 bases between the two ends. The CDR3 runs 13 residues. In germline, CDR1 is KGHSH, CDR2 LQKENI. CDR3 amino acids: CASSPRRDGELFF. CDR3 coding DNA: TGTGCCAGCTCACCGAGACGCGACGGGGAGCTGTTTTTT.

The chain combines TRBV9 with TRBJ2-7; D is possibly TRBD2 (5 bases). The CDR3 covers 14 residues. Germline CDR1 is SGDLS and CDR2 is YYNGEE. V lost 0 bases to trimming and J lost 7 bases, with 14 bases between them. The DNA of the CDR3 is TGTGCCAGCAGCGTAGACGGCCTGACGGGAGAGCAGTACTTC. Translation: CASSVDGLTGEQYF.

The chain carries TRBV18 and TRBJ2-3; tentatively, D is TRBD2 (5 bases). This CDR3 comprises 17 residues. Germline V gives CDR1 KGHSH, CDR2 LQKENI. The V and J ends lost 2 bases and 0 bases respectively, with 15 bases between them. In nucleotides, the CDR3 is TGTGCCAGCTCACCAGGGATAACTAGTACTAGCACAGATACGCAGTATTTT. Encoded protein: CASSPGITSTSTDTQYF.

V usage is TRBV9 and J usage is TRBJ2-1, with D hard to call. The V end lost 2 bases, the J end lost 0 bases, and 9 bases lay between the germline ends. The CDR3 covers 15 residues. CDR1 is SGDLS and CDR2 is YYNGEE in the germline V gene. The DNA for the CDR3 is TGTGCCAGCAGCGTTGGCTACGGCTCCTACAATGAGCAGTTCTTC. It codes for CASSVGYGSYNEQFF.

This rearrangement joins TRBV18 to TRBJ2-1; weak D call: TRBD2 (5 bases). The CDR3 totals 15 residues. CDR1 is KGHSH, CDR2 LQKENI, per germline. V was pared by 10 bases and J by 1 base, with 17 bases between. Written as DNA, the CDR3 is TGTGCCACCATCCAAGGCCGGGGATCCTACAATGAGCAGTTCTTC. It is translated as CATIQGRGSYNEQFF.

This chain uses TRBV28 with TRBJ1-5; 8 bases map to TRBD1. V lost 3 bases to trimming and J lost 2 bases; unmatched junction nucleotides: 9. CDR1 MDHEN and CDR2 SYDVKM come from the germline V gene. The CDR3 extends over 17 amino acids. CDR3 in amino acids: CASSLRARGRGNQPQHF. The DNA for the CDR3 is TGTGCCAGCAGTTTGAGGGCCAGGGGGCGCGGCAATCAGCCCCAGCATTTT.

The CDR3 loop is CASSWTGAPEQFF. The CDR3 DNA sequence: TGTGCCAGCAGCTGGACAGGGGCCCCTGAGCAGTTCTTC. This rearrangement joins TRBV7-2 to TRBJ2-1; 9 positions agree with TRBD1. Unmatched junction bases numbered 4, after V lost 4 bases and J lost 9 bases. The CDR3 covers 13 residues. Germline values: CDR1 SGHTA, CDR2 FQGNSA.